Presented here are 9 T cell receptor beta chains from one specimen sequenced in a study of blood T cell repertoires in COVID-19. Some clones are missing from TCRdb's copy, which holds only in-frame ones; the method was immunoSEQ multiplex PCR. The sample lists 99,000 or so clones, roughly 80% occurring once. Source material: peripheral blood. These receptors were obtained from a man between 60 and 70 years old with acute or convalescent COVID-19.

V is TRBV3-1 (or the pseudogene TRBV3-2) and J is TRBJ2-2; D remains ambiguous. Trimming took off 1 base at V and 9 bases at J, with 12 bases between the two ends. The length of the CDR3 is 14 residues. Germline V lookup: CDR1 LGHDT, CDR2 YNNKEL (reference sequence). CDR3 coding DNA: TGTGCCAGCAGCCAAGGGCGTGGGCATCGGGAGCTGTTTTTT. Protein sequence: CASSQGRGHRELFF.

V gene TRBV10-3 combines with J gene TRBJ2-7; 14 bases line up with TRBD2. The CDR3 has 20 amino acids. The ends lost 0 bases at V and 5 bases at J; junction bases unmatched: 15. CDR1 ENHRY and CDR2 SYGVKD come from the germline V gene. CDR3 DNA: TGTGCCATCAGTGAGTCGGGGGGGCGACTAGCGGGAGGGCCTAGGAACGAGCAGTACTTC. It codes for CAISESGGRLAGGPRNEQYF.

V is TRBV12-3 or TRBV12-4 and J is TRBJ2-5; the D is unclear. V gave up 3 bases and J gave up 5 bases, with 4 bases separating them. The CDR3 covers 11 residues. CDR3 nucleotide sequence: TGTGCCAGCAGTTTTATGGAGACCCAGTACTTC. Its protein product is CASSFMETQYF.

The chain is built from TRBV24-1 and TRBJ1-1; the D gene is possibly TRBD1 (5 bases). In germline, CDR1 is KGHDR, CDR2 SFDVKD. The V end was cut by 9 bases, the J end by 0 bases, with 16 bases between. This CDR3 has 15 amino acids. As DNA, the CDR3 is TGTGCCACCTCTTGGCAGGGAACGGTGAACACTGAAGCTTTCTTT. Amino acid sequence: CATSWQGTVNTEAFF.

The V call is TRBV28, the J call TRBJ1-1; D possibly corresponds to TRBD1 (5 bases). The ends were cut back, 2 bases at V and 5 bases at J, with 9 bases in the middle. Germline CDR1 and CDR2: MDHEN and SYDVKM. The CDR3 covers 13 residues. For the CDR3, the DNA is TGTGCCAGCAGTTTAGCAGGGTTGACTGAAGCTTTCTTT. This translates into CASSLAGLTEAFF.

This chain links TRBV11-3 with TRBJ2-7, with D possibly being TRBD1 (5 bases). Germline CDR1 is SGHNT and CDR2 is YENEEA. This CDR3 region has 14 residues. The germline V and J ends were trimmed by 4 bases and 1 base, with 11 bases remaining between them. DNA for the CDR3: TGTGCCAGCAGCTATCCCAGGGTATCCTACGAGCAGTACTTC. Translated: CASSYPRVSYEQYF.

The chain combines TRBV5-1 with TRBJ2-3, with TRBD1 identical over 8 bases. Trimming at V came to 4 bases and at J to 0 bases, leaving 7 bases not matched to a gene. The CDR3 has 16 amino acids. Germline V gives CDR1 SGHRS, CDR2 YFSETQ. The CDR3 DNA sequence: TGCGCCAGCAGCCTCGGACAGGGCAGAAGCACAGATACGCAGTATTTT. Its protein is CASSLGQGRSTDTQYF.

The chain recombines TRBV2 with TRBJ1-2; a possible D gene is TRBD1 (6 bases). This CDR3 spans 14 amino acids. V gave up 7 bases and J gave up 2 bases, with 14 bases separating them. Germline CDR1 SNHLY, CDR2 FYNNEI. The CDR3 protein is CASTPRDINYGYTF. Here the CDR3 DNA reads TGTGCCAGCACTCCCCGGGACATAAACTATGGCTACACCTTC.

The chain has TRBV9 and TRBJ2-7, with TRBD2 matching 7 bases. CDR3 size: 13 residues. Germline V gene lookup returns CDR1 SGDLS and CDR2 YYNGEE. V trimming: 3 bases; J trimming: 5 bases; junction bases outside the gene matches: 5. CDR3 coding DNA: TGTGCCAGCAGCGCAGGGACTAAGGACGAGCAGTACTTC. Translating gives CASSAGTKDEQYF. Variable domain in full (rest from reference TRBV9 and TRBJ2-7): DSGVTQTPKHLITATGQRVTLRCSPRSGDLSVYWYQQSLDQGLQFLIQYYNGEERAKGNILERFSAQQFPDLHSELNLSSLELGDSALYFCASSAGTKDEQYFGPGTRLTVT.